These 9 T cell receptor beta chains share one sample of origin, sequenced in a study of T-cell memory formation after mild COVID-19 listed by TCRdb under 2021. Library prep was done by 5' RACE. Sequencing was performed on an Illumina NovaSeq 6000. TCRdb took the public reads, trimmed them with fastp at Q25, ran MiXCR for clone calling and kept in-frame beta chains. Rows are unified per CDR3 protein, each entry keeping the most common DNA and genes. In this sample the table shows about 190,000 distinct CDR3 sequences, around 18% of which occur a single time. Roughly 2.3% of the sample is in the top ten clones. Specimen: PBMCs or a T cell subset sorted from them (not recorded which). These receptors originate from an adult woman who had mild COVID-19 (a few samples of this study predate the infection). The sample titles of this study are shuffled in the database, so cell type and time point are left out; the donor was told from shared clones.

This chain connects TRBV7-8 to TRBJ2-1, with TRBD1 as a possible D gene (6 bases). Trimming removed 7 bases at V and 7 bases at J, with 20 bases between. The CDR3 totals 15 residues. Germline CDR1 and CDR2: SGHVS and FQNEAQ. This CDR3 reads CASKSHRDKDNEQFF. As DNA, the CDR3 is TGTGCCAGCAAATCTCACCGGGACAAGGATAATGAGCAGTTCTTC.

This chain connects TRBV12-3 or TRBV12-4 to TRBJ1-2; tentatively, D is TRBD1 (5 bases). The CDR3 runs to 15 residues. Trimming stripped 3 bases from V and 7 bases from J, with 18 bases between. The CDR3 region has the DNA TGTGCCAGCAGTTTTGGGGGTGGACCAGGCTCTGGCTACACCTTC. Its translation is CASSFGGGPGSGYTF.

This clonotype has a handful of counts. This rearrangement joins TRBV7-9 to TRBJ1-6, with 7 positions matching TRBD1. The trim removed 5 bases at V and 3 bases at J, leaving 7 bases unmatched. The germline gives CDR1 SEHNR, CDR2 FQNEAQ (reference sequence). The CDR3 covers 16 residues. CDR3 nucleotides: TGTGCCAGCAGCCTACTACAGGGGAACTATAATTCACCCCTCCACTTT. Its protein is CASSLLQGNYNSPLHF.

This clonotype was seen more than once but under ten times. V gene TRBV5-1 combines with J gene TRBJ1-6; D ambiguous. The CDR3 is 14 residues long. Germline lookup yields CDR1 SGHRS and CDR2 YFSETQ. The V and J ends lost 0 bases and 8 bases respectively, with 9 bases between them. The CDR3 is CASSLERADSPLHF. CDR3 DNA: TGCGCCAGCAGCTTGGAGAGGGCTGATTCACCCCTCCACTTT.

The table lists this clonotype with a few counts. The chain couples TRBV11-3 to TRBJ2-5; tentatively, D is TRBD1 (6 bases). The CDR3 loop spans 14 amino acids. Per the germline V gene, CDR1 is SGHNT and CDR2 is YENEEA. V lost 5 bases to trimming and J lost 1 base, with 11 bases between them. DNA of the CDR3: TGTGCCAGCAGCCGTACCAGGGGCCAAGAGACCCAGTACTTC. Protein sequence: CASSRTRGQETQYF.

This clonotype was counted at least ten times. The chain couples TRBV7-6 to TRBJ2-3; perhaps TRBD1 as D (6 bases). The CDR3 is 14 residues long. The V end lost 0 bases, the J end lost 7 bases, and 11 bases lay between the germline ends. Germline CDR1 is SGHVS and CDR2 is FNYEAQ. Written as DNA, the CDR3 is TGTGCCAGCAGCTTAGCACAGGGTGGTAATACGCAGTATTTT. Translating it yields CASSLAQGGNTQYF.

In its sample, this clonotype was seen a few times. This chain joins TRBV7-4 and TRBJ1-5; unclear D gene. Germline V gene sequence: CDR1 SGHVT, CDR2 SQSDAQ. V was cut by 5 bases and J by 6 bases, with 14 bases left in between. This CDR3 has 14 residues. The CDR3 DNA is TGTGCCAGCAGCACCCTACGTGGAGGTCAGCCCCAGCATTTT. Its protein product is CASSTLRGGQPQHF. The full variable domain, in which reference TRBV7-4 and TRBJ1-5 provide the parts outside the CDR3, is GAGVSQSPRYKVAKRGRDVALRCDSISGHVTLYWYRQTLGQGSEVLTYSQSDAQRDKSGRPSGRFSAERPERSVSTLKIQRTEQGDSAVYLCASSTLRGGQPQHFGDGTRLSIL.

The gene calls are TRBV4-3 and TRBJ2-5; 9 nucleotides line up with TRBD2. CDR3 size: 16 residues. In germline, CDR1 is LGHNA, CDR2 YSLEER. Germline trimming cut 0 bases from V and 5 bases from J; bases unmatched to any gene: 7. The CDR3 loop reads CASSQDVAGVGETQYF. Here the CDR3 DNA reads TGCGCCAGCAGCCAAGACGTAGCGGGAGTTGGGGAGACCCAGTACTTC.

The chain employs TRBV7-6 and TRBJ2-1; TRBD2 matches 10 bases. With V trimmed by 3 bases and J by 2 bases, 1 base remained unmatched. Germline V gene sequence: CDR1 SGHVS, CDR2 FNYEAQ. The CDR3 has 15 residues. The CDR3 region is CASSLSGGAYNEQFF. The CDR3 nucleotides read TGTGCCAGCAGCTTGAGCGGGGGGGCCTACAATGAGCAGTTCTTC.